This T cell receptor (beta chain) is from a study of cytomegalovirus exposure and HLA in healthy donors. Study background: Of all 400 or so donors who were genotyped, 80% to 85% belonged to the Caucasian-associated ancestry cluster.

In the case of this clone: The target antigen is unknown.

In germline, CDR1 is KGHSH, CDR2 LQKENI. V dropped 4 bases and J dropped 0; count of bases not matched to a gene: 7. CDR3 size: 16 residues. Primers: 60 Vbeta forward and 13 Jbeta reverse. Measured with immunoSEQ multiplex PCR; TCRdb has only the in-frame clones, and not every one. The sample includes more than 200,000 clones, around 85% seen only once; the top ten take 0.2% to 0.25%. Study-wide findings and caveats: In an earlier analysis, most TCR beta V segments were productive about 90% or about 30% of the time.

The rearrangement uses TRBV18 and TRBJ2-7; 9 nucleotides align to TRBD1. The TCR sequence derives from a girl aged 2 to 10 in good health and CMV-seronegative. Sequencing was performed on PBMCs. CDR3 loop: CASSQGWTGDSYEQYF. The CDR3 DNA is TGTGCCAGCTCACAGGGCTGGACAGGGGACTCCTACGAGCAGTACTTC.